This T cell receptor beta chain was recovered during a study of T cells in Graves' hyperthyroidism and ophthalmopathy. Regarding the study as a whole: Blood samples included most of the expanded thyroid clonotypes exceeding 0.001.

This clonotype was seen many times. Its antigen is not identified. Authors of the study amplified TCR beta CDR3 regions from RNA transcripts. TCR CDR3 underwent first-round RT-PCR with the HTBI primer set. TCRdb independently ran MiXCR on the multiplex PCR reads; one entry per CDR3 protein. In the table there are under 450,000 distinct CDR3 sequences, around a sixth of which are singletons. Between the trimmed V and J ends, which lost 2 bases and 4 bases, there was a span of 8 bases. Per germline, CDR1 MNHEY and CDR2 SVGAGI. This CDR3 is built from 13 residues. Hyperthyroidism of Graves' type that showed no ophthalmopathy progression within 18 months was stable. Subjects aged 18 to 65 presented with newly diagnosed hyperthyroidism of less than 2 months' duration.

This receptor was taken from a young woman with Graves' hyperthyroidism. The chain has TRBV6-5 and TRBJ1-2, with D possibly matching TRBD1 (5 bases). Source material: blood. In nucleotides, the CDR3 is TGTGCCAGCAGTTACGTCCAGGGCTATGGCTACACCTTC. Translated, it gives CASSYVQGYGYTF.